This TCR beta chain emerged from a study of T cell repertoires in cytomegalovirus infection. Turning to the study itself: Through public TCR beta signatures, both CMV infection and matching HLA type were indicated. Regarding the study as a whole: The ex vivo response showed dominance by HLA-C-restricted CMV-specific TCR beta clonotypes.

Note on this clonotype: The antigen is unknown.

TCRdb independently ran MiXCR on the reads; one entry per CDR3 protein. The sample carries around 230,000 distinct CDR3 sequences, approximately 6.7% recorded once. J was trimmed by 7 bases and V by 4 bases; bases with no gene match: 13. Germline loops: CDR1 GTSNPN, CDR2 SVGIG (reference sequence). There are 16 residues in the CDR3. The V and J genes are TRBV30 and TRBJ1-1, with 12 bases identical to TRBD1. Material for sequencing was PBMCs. The source is a human donor in good health (CMV status not recorded). Some clones in this sample may be carry-over from other donors' samples. The CDR3 DNA is TGTGCCTGGATCGGTAGAGGGACAGGGGGCAGGAGTGAAGCTTTCTTT. This encodes CAWIGRGTGGRSEAFF. Full variable domain (outside the CDR3, taken from reference TRBV30 and TRBJ1-1): SQTIHQWPATLVQPVGSPLSLECTVEGTSNPNLYWYRQAAGRGLQLLFYSVGIGQISSEVPQNLSASRPQDRQFILSSKKLLLSDSGFYLCAWIGRGTGGRSEAFFGQGTRLTVV.